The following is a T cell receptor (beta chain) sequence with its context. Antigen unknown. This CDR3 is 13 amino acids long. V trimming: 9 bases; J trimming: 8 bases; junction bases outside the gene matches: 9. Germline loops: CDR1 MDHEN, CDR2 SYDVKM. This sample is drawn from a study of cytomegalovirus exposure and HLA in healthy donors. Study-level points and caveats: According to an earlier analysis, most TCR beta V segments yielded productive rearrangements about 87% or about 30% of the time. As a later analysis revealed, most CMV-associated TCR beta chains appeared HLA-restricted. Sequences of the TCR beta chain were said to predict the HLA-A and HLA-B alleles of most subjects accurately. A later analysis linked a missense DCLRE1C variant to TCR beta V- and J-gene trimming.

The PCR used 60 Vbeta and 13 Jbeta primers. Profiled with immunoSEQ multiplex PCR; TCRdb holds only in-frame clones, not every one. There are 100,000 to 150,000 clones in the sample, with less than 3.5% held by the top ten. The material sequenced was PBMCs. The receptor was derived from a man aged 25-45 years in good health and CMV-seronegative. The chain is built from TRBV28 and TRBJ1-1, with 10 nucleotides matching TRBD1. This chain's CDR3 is CASTGQGPLEAFF. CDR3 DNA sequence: TGTGCCAGTACGGGACAGGGGCCTTTGGAAGCTTTCTTT. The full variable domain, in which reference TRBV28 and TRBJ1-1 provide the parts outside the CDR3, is DVKVTQSSRYLVKRTGEKVFLECVQDMDHENMFWYRQDPGLGLRLIYFSYDVKMKEKGDIPEGYSVSREKKERFSLILESASTNQTSMYLCASTGQGPLEAFFGQGTRLTVV.